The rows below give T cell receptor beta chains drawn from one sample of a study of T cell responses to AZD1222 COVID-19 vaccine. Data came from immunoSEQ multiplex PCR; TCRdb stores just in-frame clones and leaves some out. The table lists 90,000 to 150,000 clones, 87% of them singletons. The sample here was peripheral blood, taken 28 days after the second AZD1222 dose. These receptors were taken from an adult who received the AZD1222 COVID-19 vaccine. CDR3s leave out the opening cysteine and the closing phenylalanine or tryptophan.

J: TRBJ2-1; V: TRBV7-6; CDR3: ASSTQGLAYEQF
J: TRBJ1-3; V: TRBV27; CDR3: ASSLSQRLSGNTIY
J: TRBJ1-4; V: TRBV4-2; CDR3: ASSQDRAGNEKLF
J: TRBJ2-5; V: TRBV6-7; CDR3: ASSNDRGPQETQY
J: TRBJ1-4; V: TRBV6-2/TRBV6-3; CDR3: ASSSNYRVVGKLF
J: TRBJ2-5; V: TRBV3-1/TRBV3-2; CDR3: ASSRPQLAGNQETQY
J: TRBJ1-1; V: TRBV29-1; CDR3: SVEVGDISWDTEAF
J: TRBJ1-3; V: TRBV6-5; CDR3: ASSYGGQGNTIY
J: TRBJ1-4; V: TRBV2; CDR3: ATQRANEKLF
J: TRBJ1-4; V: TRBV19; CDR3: ASSEGTTNEKLF
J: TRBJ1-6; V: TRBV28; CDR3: ASSRAFDRYNSPLH
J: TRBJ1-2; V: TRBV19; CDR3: ASSLREHGYT
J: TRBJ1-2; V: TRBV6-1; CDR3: ASSEDGSTNYGYT
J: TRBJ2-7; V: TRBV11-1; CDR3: ASSFLDRGTYEQY
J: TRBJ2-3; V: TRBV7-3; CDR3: ASSPAGTIGDTQY
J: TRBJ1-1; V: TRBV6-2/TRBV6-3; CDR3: ASSYSSGDSSLNTEAF
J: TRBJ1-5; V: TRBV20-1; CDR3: SASWGSQPQH
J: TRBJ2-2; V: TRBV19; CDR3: ASSIWGSGELF
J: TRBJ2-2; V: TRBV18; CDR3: ASSPRQDNTGELF
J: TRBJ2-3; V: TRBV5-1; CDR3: ASSLRTGFKDTQY